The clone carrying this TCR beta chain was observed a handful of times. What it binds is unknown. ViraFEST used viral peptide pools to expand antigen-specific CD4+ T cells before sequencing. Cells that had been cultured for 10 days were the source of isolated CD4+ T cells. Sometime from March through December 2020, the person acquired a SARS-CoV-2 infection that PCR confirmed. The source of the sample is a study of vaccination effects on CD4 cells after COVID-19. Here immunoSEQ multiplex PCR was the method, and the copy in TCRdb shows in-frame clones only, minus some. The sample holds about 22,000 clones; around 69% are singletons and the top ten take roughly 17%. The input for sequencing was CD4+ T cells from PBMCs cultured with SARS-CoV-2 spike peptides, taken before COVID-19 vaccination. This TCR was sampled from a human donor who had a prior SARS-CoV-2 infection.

CDR3 coding DNA: TGTGCCAGCAGCTTGGCCGGGTTTGGGGGAGGGGGTGAGCAGTTCTTC. Encoded protein: CASSLAGFGGGGEQFF. The chain uses TRBV5-6 and TRBJ2-1; a possible D gene is TRBD2 (7 bases). Trimming stripped 0 bases from V and 9 bases from J, with 19 bases between. CDR3 length: 16 amino acids. The germline gives CDR1 SGHDT, CDR2 YYEEEE.